Shown below are 29 T cell receptor beta chains from a single sample sequenced in a study of Graves' ophthalmopathy and Graves' hyperthyroidism. RNA transcripts served as template for amplifying TCR beta CDR3 sequences. Following a first-round RT-PCR that used HTBI primers, a second-round multiplex PCR was carried out. Each CDR3 protein is one row after TCRdb ran MiXCR on the multiplex PCR reads. Of hundreds of thousands of distinct CDR3 sequences detected, roughly 41% appear once; the ten largest clones hold roughly 3%. The specimen was peripheral blood. These receptors all stem from an adult man with Graves' ophthalmopathy.

This clonotype was picked up a small number of times. The gene calls are TRBV7-2 and TRBJ2-7; 7 positions agree with TRBD2. CDR1 and CDR2 from the germline V gene are SGHTA and FQGNSA. CDR3 length equals 15 residues. V gave up 5 bases and J gave up 1 base; unmatched junction bases: 8. The CDR3, as DNA: TGTGCCAGCAGCCACGGGGCTAGCGGATCCTACGAGCAGTACTTC. This sequence encodes CASSHGASGSYEQYF.

The J gene is TRBJ1-1, the V gene TRBV4-3; D unclear. V shed 4 bases and J shed 4 bases, with 13 bases lying between them. Germline V lookup: CDR1 LGHNA, CDR2 YSLEER. The CDR3 is 14 amino acids. CDR3 DNA sequence: TGCGCCAGCAGCCCGAGGGTTATTGGCACTGAAGCTTTCTTT. Translation gives CASSPRVIGTEAFF.

This chain links TRBV10-3 with TRBJ2-2; D unclear. The germline V gene has CDR1 ENHRY and CDR2 SYGVKD. The CDR3 sequence is 13 residues long. Trimming stripped 2 bases from V and 4 bases from J, with 5 bases between. CDR3 DNA sequence: TGTGCCATCAGTGAGGAAGGCACCGGGGAGCTGTTTTTT. Translation gives CAISEEGTGELFF.

This clonotype was detected many times. The chain uses TRBV20-1 and TRBJ2-5, with D perhaps TRBD1 or TRBD2 (5 bases each). Trimming pared 6 bases from V and 5 bases from J, leaving 16 bases between. Germline CDR1 and CDR2: DFQATT and SNEGSKA (reference sequence). The CDR3 is 13 residues long. The CDR3 coding sequence is TGCAGTGCCCCCCGACCCCGGGGCGAGACCCAGTACTTC. Translating gives CSAPRPRGETQYF.

Many counts were recorded for this clonotype. The rearrangement joins TRBV2 to TRBJ1-3, with 7 bases matching TRBD1. Germline V gene sequence: CDR1 SNHLY, CDR2 FYNNEI. The trim removed 1 base at V and 2 bases at J, leaving 2 bases unmatched. The length of the CDR3 is 15 residues. The CDR3 DNA reads TGTGCCAGCAGTGAAGAGACAGGGACTGGAAACACCATATATTTT. Its protein is CASSEETGTGNTIYF.

The sample holds many counts of this clonotype. This chain uses TRBV19 with TRBJ1-2; D is perhaps TRBD1 (5 bases). Germline CDR1 reads LNHDA; CDR2 reads SQIVND (reference sequence). CDR3 length: 14 amino acids. V shed 8 bases and J shed 2 bases, with 15 bases lying between them. This CDR3 reads CASAPLGGNYGYTF. CDR3 sequence (DNA): TGTGCCAGTGCTCCCCTCGGGGGGAACTATGGCTACACCTTC.

There are a few counts of this clonotype. The gene calls are TRBV7-9 and TRBJ2-5; 10 positions match TRBD2. Germline V gene lookup returns CDR1 SEHNR and CDR2 FQNEAQ (reference sequence). The CDR3 length is 15 residues. V lost 4 bases, J lost 1 base, and 3 bases stayed unmatched. In DNA, the CDR3 is TGTGCCAGCAGCTATAGCGGGGGGTCCCAAGAGACCCAGTACTTC. Translation gives CASSYSGGSQETQYF.

The chain uses TRBV10-2 and TRBJ2-3, with 7 bases lining up with TRBD1. Looked up from germline, CDR1 is WSHSY and CDR2 is SAAADI. CDR3 size: 17 residues. With V trimmed by 3 bases and J by 3 bases, 12 bases remained unmatched. For the CDR3, the DNA is TGCGCCAGCAGTGACTTTGGGACAGATTGGGAGACAGATACGCAGTATTTT. Translating gives CASSDFGTDWETDTQYF.

V and J are TRBV10-3 and TRBJ2-5; 7 bases line up with TRBD1. The ends lost 6 bases at V and 5 bases at J; junction bases unmatched: 3. Germline assignment: CDR1 ENHRY and CDR2 SYGVKD. This CDR3 comprises 12 residues. CDR3 in DNA: TGTGCCATCAGCGGACAGGACGAGACCCAGTACTTC. This sequence encodes CAISGQDETQYF.

This clonotype has just a few counts. This sequence joins TRBV6-2 or TRBV6-3 and TRBJ2-7, with D unclear. CDR1 and CDR2 (germline): MNHEY, SVGEGT. V lost 4 bases to trimming and J lost 5 bases, with 9 bases between them. The CDR3 extends over 12 amino acids. CDR3 protein: CASSSATDEQYF. The CDR3 DNA reads TGTGCCAGCAGTTCGGCAACGGACGAGCAGTACTTC.

To note about this clonotype: This may arise from a read error, as a much more abundant clone is one base away. The rearrangement links TRBV13 to TRBJ1-2, with D unresolved. From germline, CDR1 is PRHDT and CDR2 FYEKMQ (reference sequence). V gave up 6 bases and J gave up 6 bases, with 11 bases separating them. The CDR3 runs to 12 residues. The CDR3 bases are TGTGCCAGCAGTGAAGGGCAGGATGGCTACACCTTC. Protein product: CASSEGQDGYTF.

Comment on this clonotype: A read error is possible here, since a much larger clone lies one base away. The chain links TRBV24-1 to TRBJ1-2; D not certain. In germline, CDR1 is KGHDR, CDR2 SFDVKD. The CDR3 is 14 residues long. The CDR3 DNA sequence: TGTGCCAGCAGTGAAAGGCACCTCCAATGGAGCTACACCTTC. The encoded protein is CASSERHLQWSYTF.

This clonotype has at least ten counts. This chain links TRBV3-1 with TRBJ1-1; no clear D gene. The CDR3 runs 11 residues. Germline CDR1 and CDR2: LGHDT and YNNKEL (reference sequence). V was clipped by 0 bases and J by 11 bases, with 7 bases between them. CDR3 sequence reads: CASSQDFFAFF. The CDR3 nucleotides read TGTGCCAGCAGCCAAGATTTCTTTGCTTTCTTT.

About this clonotype: A much larger clone is a single base away; this may be a read error. It is likely a read error, because the conserved phenylalanine at the end of the CDR3 is missing. The chain combines TRBV20-1 with TRBJ1-1; 7 nucleotides line up with TRBD1. Germline-derived CDR1 and CDR2 are DFQATT and SNEGSKA (reference sequence). Trimming took 5 bases from V and 1 from J; bases not matched to a gene: 4. This CDR3 is built from 13 residues. CDR3 in DNA: TGCAGTGCTTCGACAGGGAGGAACACTGAAGCTTTCCTT. This sequence encodes CSASTGRNTEAFL.

The table lists this clonotype with a few counts. This chain joins TRBV13 and TRBJ2-2; 13 nucleotides line up with TRBD2. The CDR3 loop spans 18 amino acids. V shed 6 bases, J shed 5 bases, and the junction held 12 bases outside the gene matches. Looked up from germline, CDR1 is PRHDT and CDR2 is FYEKMQ (reference sequence). The CDR3 protein is CASRPPGLAGRFTGELFF. The CDR3 coding sequence is TGTGCCAGCAGACCACCGGGACTAGCGGGAAGGTTTACCGGGGAGCTGTTTTTT.

This clonotype was picked up many times. This rearrangement joins TRBV11-2 to TRBJ1-1, with D unclear. The CDR3 length is 13 residues. CDR1 and CDR2 (germline): SGHAT, FQNNGV. V was cut by 0 bases and J by 11 bases, with 13 bases left in between. As DNA, the CDR3 is TGTGCCAGCAGCTTAGAGACGAAGGGTACGGCTTTCTTT. Protein: CASSLETKGTAFF.

This chain uses TRBV7-9 with TRBJ2-5; no clear D gene. CDR3 length equals 11 residues. The germline V gene encodes CDR1 SEHNR and CDR2 FQNEAQ (reference sequence). Trimming pared 7 bases from V and 3 bases from J, leaving 6 bases between. The CDR3 coding sequence is TGTGCCAGCATAGGGAAAGAGACCCAGTACTTC. It encodes CASIGKETQYF.

V and J are TRBV25-1 and TRBJ1-4; D remains unclear. The CDR3 sequence is 15 residues long. Looked up from germline, CDR1 is MGHDK and CDR2 is SYGVNS. The V end was cut by 0 bases, the J end by 7 bases, with 12 bases between. The CDR3 DNA is TGTGCCAGCAGTGAATACGCAGGAGAGGGTGAAAAACTGTTTTTT. This encodes CASSEYAGEGEKLFF.

This clonotype showed up many times. The V call is TRBV29-1, the J call TRBJ2-7; 11 positions agree with TRBD2. This CDR3 contains 16 residues. V shed 1 base and J 3 bases; nucleotides not matched to a gene: 8. Germline loops: CDR1 SQVTM, CDR2 ANQGSEA. The CDR3 sequence is CSVEVLRGLADYEQYF. CDR3 DNA sequence: TGCAGCGTTGAAGTACTCCGGGGACTAGCGGACTACGAGCAGTACTTC.

This clonotype was seen a few times. The chain links TRBV12-3 or TRBV12-4 to TRBJ1-2, with a possible D match to TRBD1 (6 bases). V was cut by 4 bases and J by 6 bases, with 15 bases left in between. CDR3 size: 14 residues. The CDR3 DNA reads as TGTGCCAGCAGTTCAGGGGTTGGAATCCATGGCTACACCTTC. Its protein is CASSSGVGIHGYTF.

The sample holds many counts of this clonotype. V and J are TRBV7-2 and TRBJ1-2; possibly TRBD1 for D (5 bases). In germline, CDR1 is SGHTA, CDR2 FQGNSA. The CDR3 length is 17 residues. Between the trimmed V and J ends, which lost 2 bases and 4 bases, there was a span of 20 bases. The CDR3 bases are TGTGCCAGCAGCTTAATGGCAGGGACCCTCCAATCCTATGGCTACACCTTC. Translation: CASSLMAGTLQSYGYTF.

The rearrangement joins TRBV24-1 to TRBJ2-7; 7 bases align to TRBD2. Germline values: CDR1 KGHDR, CDR2 SFDVKD. Trimming removed 5 bases from V and 3 bases from J; junction bases left unmatched: 6. This CDR3 contains 14 residues. The CDR3 bases are TGTGCCACCAGTGCCGCCGGGAGGATCTACGAGCAGTACTTC. Encoded protein: CATSAAGRIYEQYF.

This clonotype was found many times. The chain has TRBV7-8 and TRBJ2-5; D call uncertain. The ends were cut back, 3 bases at V and 5 bases at J, with 19 bases in the middle. CDR3 size: 16 residues. The V gene's germline CDR1 is SGHVS and CDR2 FQNEAQ. CDR3 protein: CASSFSLMSTKETQYF. The CDR3, as DNA: TGTGCCAGCAGCTTTTCCCTCATGTCGACGAAGGAGACCCAGTACTTC.

In this sample, this clonotype turned up many times. CDR3 residues: CASSSGGGQSYEQYF. The CDR3 bases are TGTGCCAGCAGCTCCGGGGGAGGTCAGTCCTACGAGCAGTACTTC. The V and J genes are TRBV7-9 and TRBJ2-7, with D possibly TRBD2 on 6 matching bases. The V and J ends lost 4 bases and 1 base respectively, with 14 bases between them. CDR1 and CDR2 from the germline V gene are SEHNR and FQNEAQ (reference sequence). The CDR3 loop spans 15 amino acids.

This sequence joins TRBV2 and TRBJ2-7, with 14 bases aligning to TRBD2. V lost 7 bases to trimming and J lost 5 bases; unmatched junction nucleotides: 10. Germline-derived CDR1 and CDR2 are SNHLY and FYNNEI. The CDR3 spans 16 residues. The CDR3 DNA reads TGTGCCAGCACCTTCACCTTGACTAGCGGGGGGGACGAGCAGTACTTC. This codes for CASTFTLTSGGDEQYF.

Only a few counts were recorded for this clonotype. The chain recombines TRBV12-1 with TRBJ2-7; the D call of TRBD1 is as the table states it, not checked on the DNA. TRBV12-1 is noted as a pseudogene. There are 18 residues in the CDR3. The CDR3 DNA reads TGTGCCAGCAGCTTGTTGCCTACAAGCCGGGACGTCGCCTACGAGCAGTACTTC. Translated, it gives CASSLLPTSRDVAYEQYF.

There are a few counts of this clonotype. V and J are TRBV12-3 or TRBV12-4 and TRBJ2-7, with D possibly TRBD2 on 5 matching bases. Trimming took off 6 bases at V and 6 bases at J, with 21 bases between the two ends. The CDR3 has 15 residues. Here the CDR3 reads CASSRGLGLWVEQYF. The DNA of the CDR3 is TGTGCCAGCAGCCGAGGACTGGGTCTTTGGGTCGAGCAGTACTTC.

About this clonotype: A read error may explain this, as a much larger clone is one base away. The chain links TRBV10-3 to TRBJ1-1; TRBD1 might be the D (5 bases). The CDR3 is 12 residues long. CDR1 and CDR2 (germline): ENHRY, SYGVKD. The CDR3 DNA reads as TGTGCCAGCAGGGCAAGGGGTTTAGAAGCTTCCTTT. This gives the protein CASRARGLEASF.

Turning to this clonotype: This may stem from a read error, because a much larger clone lies one nucleotide away. The chain recombines TRBV11-3 with TRBJ2-5; tentative D call: TRBD2 (5 bases). There are 13 residues in the CDR3. Trimming stripped 8 bases from V and 5 bases from J, with 15 bases between. CDR1 SGHNT and CDR2 YENEEA come from the germline V gene. CDR3 region: CASGNSSRETQYF. The CDR3 DNA sequence: TGTGCCAGCGGCAACTCTAGCCGGGAGACCCAGTACTTC.